This note documents a single TCR beta chain sequence. Antigen: not known. The method, 5' RACE with UMI labels, was used to prepare the TRB cDNA libraries. TCRdb re-analyzed the 5' RACE reads; it lists each CDR3 protein once, without DNA. The sample data list roughly 130,000 distinct CDR3 sequences. This entry is derived from a study of CXCR3-negative and CXCR3-positive naive CD8 T cells. About the research overall: Roughly 1.5 +/- 0.3 million TRB reads came from each library, giving around 140 million in total.

This CDR3 region has 18 residues. The germline gives CDR1 SGHVS, CDR2 FQNEAQ. Study-level findings and limits: Memory CD8+ cells showed much lower diversity, while both naive subsets were comparably high. Naive CXCR3-positive cells had TRB CDR3s more hydrophobic than those of CXCR3-negative naive cells.

This TCR was sampled from a human donor in good health. Some clones in this sample may be carry-over from other donors' samples. Material for sequencing was naive CXCR3+ CD8+ T cells from blood. Specified subset: CD45RO-CCR7+CD27+CD95- naive CD8+ T cells expressing CXCR3 (TNR3+). This sequence joins TRBV7-8 and TRBJ2-1; as DNA is missing, the TRBD2 call by TCRdb cannot be tested. CDR3 sequence reads: CASSFSLLPAYGGNEQFF.